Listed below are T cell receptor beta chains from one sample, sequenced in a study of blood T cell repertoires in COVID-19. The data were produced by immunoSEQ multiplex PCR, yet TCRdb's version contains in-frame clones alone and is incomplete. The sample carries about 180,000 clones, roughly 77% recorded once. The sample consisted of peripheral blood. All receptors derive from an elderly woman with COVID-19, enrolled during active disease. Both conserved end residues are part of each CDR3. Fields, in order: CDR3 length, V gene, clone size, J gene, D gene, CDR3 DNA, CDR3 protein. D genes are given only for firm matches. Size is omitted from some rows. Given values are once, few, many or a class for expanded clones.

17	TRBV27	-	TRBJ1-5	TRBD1	TGTGCCAGCAGTCTAAATCGGGACAGGGGGTTAAATCAGCCCCAGCATTTT	CASSLNRDRGLNQPQHF
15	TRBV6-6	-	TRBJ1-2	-	TGTGCCAGCAGCCGGTACGGCGGGGCAGCGCGAGGCTACACCTTC	CASSRYGGAARGYTF
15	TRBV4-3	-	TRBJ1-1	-	TGCGCCAGCAGCCAAGATGGGAGAGTGAACACTGAAGCTTTCTTT	CASSQDGRVNTEAFF
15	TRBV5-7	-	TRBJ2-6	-	TGTGCCAGCAGCCTCGACAGCTCTGGGGCCAACGTCCTGACTTTC	CASSLDSSGANVLTF
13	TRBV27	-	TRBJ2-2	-	TGTGCCAGCAGGCACCAGGGAACCGGGGAGCTGTTTTTT	CASRHQGTGELFF
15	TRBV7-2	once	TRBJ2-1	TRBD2	TGTGCCAGCAGCTTAGTAGCGGGAGGTTGGAATGAGCAGTTCTTC	CASSLVAGGWNEQFF
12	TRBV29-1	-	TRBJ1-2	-	TGCAGCGGATTTACGGGAAACTATGGCTACACCTTC	CSGFTGNYGYTF
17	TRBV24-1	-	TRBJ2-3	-	TGTGCCACCAGTGACCGGGGAGCCCAGGGGTTCACAGATACGCAGTATTTT	CATSDRGAQGFTDTQYF
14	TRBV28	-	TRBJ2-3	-	TGTGCCAGCAGTTTCAGGGCCATCAGGGATACGCAGTATTTT	CASSFRAIRDTQYF
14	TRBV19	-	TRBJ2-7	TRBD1	TGTGCCAGTAAAAACCGGGACAGGGAAGGCGAGCAGTACTTC	CASKNRDREGEQYF